This TCR beta chain is drawn from a study of persistence of HIV-infected CD4 T cells. Trimming cost V 2 bases and J 4 bases, with 13 bases left between them. This CDR3 contains 15 residues. Germline values: CDR1 MNHNS, CDR2 SASEGT. Stimulation used about 9.2 ug/mL lysate from CMV-infected fibroblasts. Sorted nonresponding memory CD4+ T cells were CD40L-negative, CD69-negative, CD45RO-high. Before stimulation, PBMCs underwent CD8+ T cell depletion. Remarks on this clone: Antigen: not known.

This was the immunoSEQ version 4 assay in survey mode. Measured with immunoSEQ multiplex PCR; TCRdb has only the in-frame clones, and not every one. The top ten clones hold 1.5% to 2% of a sample with more than 35,000 clones, 75% to 90% of them seen once. Sequenced material: CD4+ T cells sorted from PBMCs after approximately 20-hour stimulation, taken from a patient who received antiretroviral therapy. The clonotype originates from an adult man with HIV who was CMV-seropositive. This rearrangement joins TRBV6-1 to TRBJ2-3, with D uncertain. The CDR3 bases are TGTGCCAGCAGTGAATCGCTTGTCCTTTCAGATACGCAGTATTTT. Protein sequence: CASSESLVLSDTQYF.